This TCR beta chain was captured in a study of blood T cell repertoires in COVID-19. The CDR3 sequence is 17 residues long. J lost 3 bases, V lost 0 bases, and 9 bases had no gene match. Germline V gene sequence: CDR1 KGHSH, CDR2 LQKENI. This clone was recorded once. Profiling relied on immunoSEQ multiplex PCR, and the TCRdb table lists in-frame clones only, not all of them. The sample has some 210,000 clones; 92% are singletons. Sequences were obtained from peripheral blood. The chain combines TRBV18 with TRBJ2-3; 7 nucleotides agree with TRBD1. This receptor was taken from a man in his thirties or forties with acute or convalescent COVID-19. CDR3 loop: CASSPPPRRTGTDTQYF. The CDR3 DNA reads as TGTGCCAGCTCACCACCGCCCCGACGGACAGGTACAGATACGCAGTATTTT. Combining the CDR3 with reference TRBV18 and TRBJ2-3 gives the whole variable domain NAGVMQNPRHLVRRRGQEARLRCSPMKGHSHVYWYRQLPEEGLKFMVYLQKENIIDESGMPKERFSAEFPKEGPSILRIQQVVRGDSAAYFCASSPPPRRTGTDTQYFGPGTRLTVL.